Listed below are T cell receptor beta chains from one sample, sequenced in a study of neoadjuvant anti-PD-1 for oral cavity cancer. Produced via immunoSEQ multiplex PCR; TCRdb's table is partial and in-frame only. This sample has over 80,000 clones, with roughly 80% found just once. Here the sequenced sample was PBMCs, taken before nivolumab (anti-PD-1) treatment. The receptor source for this set is a person aged 40 to 85 with oral cavity squamous cell carcinoma. Both conserved end residues are trimmed from each CDR3.

TRBJ2-1	TRBV10-1	ASSELPGNEQF
TRBJ1-4	TRBV9	ASSESGGASEKLF
TRBJ1-1	TRBV27	ASSEITGSEAF
TRBJ2-2	TRBV11-2	ASSSGLAGTNTGELF
TRBJ1-4	TRBV5-1	ASSVMGASNEKLF
TRBJ1-5	TRBV7-8	ASSLTEDRGSNQPQH
TRBJ2-5	TRBV7-8	ASSLELAGEKTQY
TRBJ2-2	TRBV13	ASSATGRGTGELF
TRBJ2-5	TRBV7-6	ASSFGETQY
TRBJ1-4	TRBV30	AWSRTGVEDEKLF
TRBJ1-5	TRBV12-5	ASGFRARDRVPSNQPQH
TRBJ1-2	TRBV6-1	ASSAIGAAGYGYT
TRBJ2-5	TRBV19	ASSIGRLGLQETQY
TRBJ2-2	TRBV5-1	ASSFEGLNTGELF
TRBJ1-1	TRBV20-1	SATEAF
TRBJ2-2	TRBV13	ASSSRVVGELF
TRBJ2-6	TRBV29-1	SVDTGLGANVLT
TRBJ1-2	TRBV29-1	SVDAPNYGYT